This entry concerns a single TCR beta chain. This CDR3 has 15 residues. V was pared by 10 bases and J by 8 bases, with 11 bases of the junction left unmatched. CDR1 and CDR2 from the germline V gene are SGHRS and YFSETQ. These data belong to a study of blood T cell repertoires in COVID-19. Overall study: Italy, Spain and the United States were the sources of the convalescent and acute COVID-19 samples.

Researchers sorted participants into cohorts using their self-reported clinical history. Using immunoSEQ multiplex PCR, the repertoire was profiled, and TCRdb retains in-frame clones only, with some absent. This repertoire shows fewer than 400,000 clones, more than 75% found once; its top ten account for about 9.4%. V gene TRBV5-1 combines with J gene TRBJ2-4; 14 nucleotides match TRBD2. The specimen was PBMCs or T cells enriched from blood (not recorded which). This receptor was taken from a woman aged 45-59 years who had recovered from COVID-19. The CDR3 protein is CASRLAGGPLYIQYF. The DNA for the CDR3 is TGCGCCTCACGACTAGCGGGGGGGCCTTTGTACATTCAGTACTTC. Using reference TRBV5-1 and TRBJ2-4 for the parts outside the CDR3, the full variable domain is KAGVTQTPRYLIKTRGQQVTLSCSPISGHRSVSWYQQTPGQGLQFLFEYFSETQRNKGNFPGRFSGRQFSNSRSEMNVSTLELGDSALYLCASRLAGGPLYIQYFGAGTRLSVL.